The subject of this entry is one T cell receptor beta chain. Its antigen is unidentified. The data stem from a study of cytomegalovirus exposure and HLA in healthy donors. Whole-study findings and limits: Presence/absence analyses rested on an assumption that sequencing depth was roughly uniform across donors.

The PCR used 60 Vbeta and 13 Jbeta primers. Assay: immunoSEQ multiplex PCR; the TCRdb copy retains only in-frame clones and omits some. Of about 99,000 clones listed, around 73% are singletons. Trimming took 9 bases from V and 1 from J, leaving 10 bases between them. The CDR3 consists of 12 residues. Per germline, CDR1 MNHEY and CDR2 SVGAGI. The chain joins TRBV6-5 to TRBJ2-7; a possible D gene is TRBD2 (5 bases). Specimen: PBMCs. The source is a man aged 40-49 years in good health and CMV-seronegative. This CDR3 reads CASWTESYEQYF. The CDR3 bases are TGTGCCAGTTGGACTGAGTCCTACGAGCAGTACTTC.